This entry describes one T cell receptor beta chain. No antigen is known for it. V was clipped by 4 bases and J by 4 bases; unmatched bases: 10. This CDR3 region has 16 residues. The V gene's germline CDR1 is MDHEN and CDR2 SYDVKM. This record comes from a study of vaccination effects on CD4 cells after COVID-19. Study-level background: Two-dose BNT162b2 or mRNA-1273 vaccination was given to participants.

The assay was immunoSEQ multiplex PCR, and TCRdb's table has in-frame clones only and misses some. The sample shows tens of thousands of clones, roughly four fifths of them seen only once. Expansion of antigen-specific CD4+ T cells with viral peptide pools was carried out by the ViraFEST assay before sequencing. Isolating CD4+ T cells followed about 10 days of culture. Vaccinated participants had no history of SARS-CoV-2 infection and tested negative for nucleocapsid antibodies. The culture medium for a few million PBMC per well included about 9.2 IU/ml IL-2 and roughly 10 ug/ml peptides. Sequencing used CD4+ T cells from PBMCs cultured with HCoV-NL63 spike peptides, obtained before COVID-19 vaccination. The origin of this receptor is a human donor who received a COVID-19 vaccine. The chain has TRBV28 and TRBJ1-2; 9 bases are a match to TRBD1. The CDR3 loop is CASSSGTGRRAYGYTF. CDR3 bases: TGTGCCAGCAGTTCCGGGACAGGGCGCCGGGCCTATGGCTACACCTTC.